The 15 T cell receptor beta chains reported below all come from one sample, sequenced in a study of tumor and adjacent non-tumor tissue in lung cancer. No cell sorting was done before RNA was extracted from the tissue. This non-tumor lung sample came from over 3 cm beyond the tumor edge. The library came from three nested PCR rounds adapted from ARM-PCR protocols. TCRdb re-derived calls from the multiplex PCR reads in MiXCR, one entry per CDR3 protein. Of about 86,000 distinct CDR3 sequences listed, roughly three quarters are singletons. The sequenced sample was distant non-tumor lung tissue. These receptors were taken from a woman between 50 and 59 years old with non-small cell lung cancer.

Points on this clonotype: One end of the junction fails to match germline, which may point to a read error. The rearrangement joins TRBV30 to TRBJ2-7; D call uncertain. The CDR3 runs to 12 residues. The germline gives CDR1 GTSNPN, CDR2 SVGIG (reference sequence). The CDR3 region is CVWSSLRYEQYF. CDR3 in DNA: TGTGTCTGGAGTAGCCTCCGCTACGAGCAGTACTTC. Based on the CDR3 plus reference TRBV30 and TRBJ2-7, the full variable domain is SQTIHQWPATLVQPVGSPLSLECTVEGTSNPNLYWYRQAAGRGLQLLFYSVGIGQISSEVPQNLSASRPQDRQFILSSKKLLLSDSGFYLCVWSSLRYEQYFGPGTRLTVT.

The rearrangement uses TRBV11-2 and TRBJ2-2; possibly TRBD1 or TRBD2 for D (5 bases each). The V and J ends lost 2 bases and 3 bases respectively, with 7 bases between them. The CDR3 has 14 residues. Germline CDR1 and CDR2: SGHAT and FQNNGV. CDR3 in amino acids: CASSLMGDTGELFF. CDR3 nucleotide sequence: TGTGCCAGCAGCTTAATGGGGGACACCGGGGAGCTGTTTTTT.

About this clonotype itself: The conserved final phenylalanine or tryptophan is absent from the CDR3, which likely points to a read error. This chain uses TRBV6-5 with TRBJ1-5; TRBD1 aligns across 12 bases. CDR3 length equals 15 residues. Germline loops: CDR1 MNHEY, CDR2 SVGAGI. The V segment lost 11 bases and the J segment 6 bases; nucleotides outside the gene matches: 11. CDR3 sequence: CAARRGTGGFQPQHS. As DNA, the CDR3 is TGTGCCGCCAGACGAGGGACAGGGGGCTTTCAGCCCCAGCATTCT.

The chain is built from TRBV18 and TRBJ2-2, with D uncertain. The CDR3 has 16 residues. Germline loops: CDR1 KGHSH, CDR2 LQKENI. V lost 0 bases to trimming and J lost 5 bases, with 13 bases between them. CDR3 protein: CASSPPGRVETGELFF. In DNA form, the CDR3 reads TGTGCCAGCTCACCACCGGGAAGGGTCGAAACCGGGGAGCTGTTTTTT.

Details on this clonotype: The conserved phenylalanine or tryptophan normally closing the CDR3 is absent here, so this likely arose from a read error. The chain links TRBV5-4 to TRBJ2-3, with D possibly matching TRBD2 (6 bases). Per germline, CDR1 SGHNT and CDR2 YYREEE (reference sequence). CDR3 length equals 17 residues. Trimming removed 2 bases at V and 0 bases at J, with 16 bases between. CDR3 in DNA: TGTGCCAGCAGCTTCGGATATCGGCGGGGTAGCACAGATACGCAGTATCTT. Translation gives CASSFGYRRGSTDTQYL.

This clonotype was counted at least ten times. A read error may account for a junction end that differs from germline. This sequence joins TRBV20-1 and TRBJ2-7, with TRBD1 matching over 8 bases. Germline CDR1 DFQATT, CDR2 SNEGSKA (reference sequence). This CDR3 comprises 12 residues. CDR3 sequence (DNA): TGCAGTGCTAGGGGACAGGCCTACAAGCAGTACTTC. Translating it yields CSARGQAYKQYF.

This clonotype appeared a single time. The junction shows a germline mismatch at one end, possibly a read error. V gene TRBV11-2 combines with J gene TRBJ2-3, with a weak D call TRBD1 (6 bases). Germline V gene data show CDR1 as SGHAT and CDR2 as FQNNGV. This CDR3 has 15 residues. The CDR3 spells CASNLGSPGDHTQCF. The CDR3 DNA follows: TGTGCCAGCAACTTAGGATCCCCAGGGGACCATACGCAGTGTTTT.

By sample fraction, this clonotype is medium-sized. This sequence joins TRBV6-1 and TRBJ1-1; unclear D gene. The V gene's germline CDR1 is MNHNS and CDR2 SASEGT. The CDR3 has 12 amino acids. V lost 5 bases and J 5 bases, leaving 9 bases between the germline ends. Here the CDR3 reads CASSLVRTEAFF. CDR3 sequence (DNA): TGTGCCAGCAGTTTGGTAAGAACTGAAGCTTTCTTT.

Worth noting for this clonotype: In this CDR3 the conserved last residue, phenylalanine or tryptophan, is missing, so a read error is likely. The V gene is TRBV6-5, the J gene TRBJ2-2, with 7 bases fitting TRBD1. Germline CDR1 reads MNHEY; CDR2 reads SVGAGI. The V and J ends lost 6 bases and 5 bases, in that order; junction bases with no gene match: 6. The CDR3 runs to 14 residues. The CDR3 sequence: CASREGGATGELFP. The DNA of the CDR3 is TGTGCCAGCAGGGAAGGGGGCGCAACCGGGGAGCTGTTTCCT.

Comment on this clonotype: The junction departs from germline at one end; a sequencing error may be responsible. The chain recombines TRBV29-1 with TRBJ2-5, with D possibly being TRBD2 (5 bases). Germline V gives CDR1 SQVTM, CDR2 ANQGSEA. There are 12 residues in the CDR3. The chain's CDR3 is CSVGREEDTQYF. The CDR3 DNA follows: TGCAGCGTTGGTCGGGAAGAAGATACCCAGTATTTC.

As to this clonotype: One end of the junction does not line up with germline, which may come from a read error. V is TRBV6-4 and J is TRBJ1-5, with D possibly matching TRBD1 (5 bases). Germline loops: CDR1 MRHNA, CDR2 SNTAGT. The CDR3 sequence is 13 residues long. CDR3 bases: TGTGCAGGCAGTGAGGGGAGCAATCAGCCCAAGCATTTT. Encoded protein: CAGSEGSNQPKHF.

This chain links TRBV6-2 or TRBV6-3 with TRBJ2-7, with 12 nucleotides matching TRBD2. The CDR3 extends over 15 amino acids. J gave up 9 bases and V 2 bases, and 8 bases lay outside the gene matches. Germline CDR1 MNHEY, CDR2 SVGEGT. This chain's CDR3 is CASSYVGLAGLVQYF. The CDR3 nucleotides are TGTGCCAGCAGTTACGTAGGACTAGCGGGACTCGTGCAGTACTTC.

In this sample, this clonotype turned up many times. The chain combines TRBV5-1 with TRBJ2-2, with D hard to call. V lost 0 bases and J 4 bases, leaving 10 bases between the germline ends. The CDR3 runs to 15 residues. From germline, CDR1 is SGHRS and CDR2 YFSETQ. DNA of the CDR3: TGCGCCAGCAGCTTGGTTGAGTTCGGCACCGGGGAGCTGTTTTTT. This translates into CASSLVEFGTGELFF.

V gene TRBV10-3 combines with J gene TRBJ2-7; D is possibly TRBD1 (6 bases). The V and J ends lost 7 bases and 3 bases respectively, with 16 bases between them. This CDR3 has 14 residues. Germline-derived CDR1 and CDR2 are ENHRY and SYGVKD. In DNA, the CDR3 is TGTGCCATCAATTCCGGCACAGGGATCTACGAGCAGTACTTC. Protein: CAINSGTGIYEQYF.

As regards this clonotype: Relative to the germline gene, one junction end is altered; a read error may explain this. The CDR3 DNA follows: TGTGCCAGCAGTCGGAGGTACAGGGGGAATCAGCCCCAACATTTT. Its protein product is CASSRRYRGNQPQHF. The chain has TRBV28 and TRBJ1-5; 8 bases align to TRBD1. Germline CDR1 and CDR2: MDHEN and SYDVKM. The length of the CDR3 is 15 residues.